This section outlines one T cell receptor (beta chain) sequence together with its context. The antigen is undetermined. The data derive from a study of shared clonotypes between healthy human individuals. Broader study findings: Incomplete sequencing of sorted subsets was indicated by rarefaction despite large depth. Clonotype sharing across donors was expected to vary with sequencing depth.

What CD8 memory combined were CD45RO+ cells and CCR7-negative CD45RA+ TemRA cells. V lost 0 bases and J 1 base, leaving 7 bases between the germline ends. Germline CDR1 is GTSNPN and CDR2 is SVGIG (reference sequence). This CDR3 is built from 14 residues. Assay: immunoSEQ multiplex PCR; the TCRdb copy retains only in-frame clones and omits some. Among 650,000 to 700,000 clones listed, about 90% were seen once. The V and J genes are TRBV30 and TRBJ1-3; D is possibly TRBD1 (5 bases). Material: memory CD8+ T cells from PBMCs. The subset was: CD45RO+ cells pooled with CCR7-negative TemRA cells. The source of this sequence is a man aged 18 to 29 in good health. Some clones in this sample may be carry-over from other donors' samples. The CDR3 is CAWSVGHSGNTIYF. The CDR3 DNA follows: TGTGCCTGGAGTGTGGGGCATTCTGGAAACACCATATATTTT. The full variable domain, rest sourced from reference TRBV30 and TRBJ1-3, is SQTIHQWPATLVQPVGSPLSLECTVEGTSNPNLYWYRQAAGRGLQLLFYSVGIGQISSEVPQNLSASRPQDRQFILSSKKLLLSDSGFYLCAWSVGHSGNTIYFGEGSWLTVV.